This TCR beta chain is drawn from a study of blood T cell repertoires in COVID-19. Libraries were prepared by immunoSEQ multiplex PCR; TCRdb keeps only in-frame clonotypes and omits some of them. The sample has almost 300,000 clones; about 87% are singletons. This CDR3 has 14 amino acids. V dropped 6 bases and J dropped 6 bases, with 17 bases sitting between them. Per the germline V gene, CDR1 is SNHLY and CDR2 is FYNNEI. J is TRBJ1-2 and V is TRBV2; no clear D. Sequenced: peripheral blood. This clonotype was obtained from a man between 65 and 80 years old with acute or convalescent COVID-19. CDR3 nucleotide sequence: TGTGCCAGCAGATCCATGGCGGCGCGGGATGGCTACACCTTC. This codes for CASRSMAARDGYTF.